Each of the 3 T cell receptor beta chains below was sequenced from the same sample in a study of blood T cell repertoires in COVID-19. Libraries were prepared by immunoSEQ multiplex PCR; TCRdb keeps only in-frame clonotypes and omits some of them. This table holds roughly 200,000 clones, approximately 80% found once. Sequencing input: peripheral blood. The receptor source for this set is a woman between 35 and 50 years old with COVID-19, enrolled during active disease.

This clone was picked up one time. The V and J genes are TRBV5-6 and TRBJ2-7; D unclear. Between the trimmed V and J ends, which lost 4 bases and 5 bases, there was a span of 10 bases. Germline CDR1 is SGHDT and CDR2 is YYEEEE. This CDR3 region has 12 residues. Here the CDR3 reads CASSRRQHEQYF. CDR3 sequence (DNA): TGTGCCAGCAGCCGCAGACAACACGAGCAGTACTTC.

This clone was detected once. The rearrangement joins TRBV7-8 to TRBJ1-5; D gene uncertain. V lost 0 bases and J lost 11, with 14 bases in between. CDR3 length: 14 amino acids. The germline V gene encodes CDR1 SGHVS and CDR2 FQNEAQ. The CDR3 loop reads CASSLAEIASAQHF. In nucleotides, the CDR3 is TGTGCCAGCAGCTTAGCGGAAATAGCCTCGGCCCAGCATTTT.

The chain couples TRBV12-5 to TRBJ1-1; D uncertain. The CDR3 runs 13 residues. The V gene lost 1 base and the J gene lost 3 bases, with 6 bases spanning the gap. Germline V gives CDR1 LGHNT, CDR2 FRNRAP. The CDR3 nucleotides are TGTGCTAGTGGTTTGGCCACAGACACTGAAGCTTTCTTT. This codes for CASGLATDTEAFF.